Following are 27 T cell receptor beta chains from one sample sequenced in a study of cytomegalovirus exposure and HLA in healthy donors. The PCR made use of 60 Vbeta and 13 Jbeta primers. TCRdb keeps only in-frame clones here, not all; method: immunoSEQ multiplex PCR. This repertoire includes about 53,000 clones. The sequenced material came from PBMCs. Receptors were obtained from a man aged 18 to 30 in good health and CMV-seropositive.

The CDR3 loop reads CASSYGLAGSETQYF. CDR3 bases: TGTGCCAGCAGTTACGGGCTAGCGGGATCGGAGACCCAGTACTTC. The chain links TRBV6-5 to TRBJ2-5; the match to TRBD2 covers 9 bases. J was trimmed by 5 bases and V by 2 bases; bases with no gene match: 6. The CDR3 length is 15 residues. CDR1 is MNHEY, CDR2 SVGAGI, per germline.

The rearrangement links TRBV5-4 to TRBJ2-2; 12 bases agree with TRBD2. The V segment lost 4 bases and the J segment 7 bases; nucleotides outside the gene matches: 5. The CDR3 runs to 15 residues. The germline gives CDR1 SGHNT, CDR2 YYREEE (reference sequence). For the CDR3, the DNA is TGTGCCAGCAGCGTGACTAGCGGGAGAGGCGGGGAGCTGTTTTTT. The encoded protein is CASSVTSGRGGELFF.

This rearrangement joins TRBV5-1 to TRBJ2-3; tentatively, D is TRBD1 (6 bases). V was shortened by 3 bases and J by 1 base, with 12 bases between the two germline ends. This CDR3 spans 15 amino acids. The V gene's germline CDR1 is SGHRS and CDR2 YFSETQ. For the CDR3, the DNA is TGCGCCAGCAGCTCCCGACAGGCGCGCACAGATACGCAGTATTTT. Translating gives CASSSRQARTDTQYF.

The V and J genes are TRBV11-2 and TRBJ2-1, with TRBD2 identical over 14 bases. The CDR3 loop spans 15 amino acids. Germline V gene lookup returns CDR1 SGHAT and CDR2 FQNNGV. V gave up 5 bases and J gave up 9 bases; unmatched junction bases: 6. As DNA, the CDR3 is TGTGCCAGCAGCCCAGGGACTAGCGGGAGCGTTGAGCAGTTCTTC. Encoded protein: CASSPGTSGSVEQFF.

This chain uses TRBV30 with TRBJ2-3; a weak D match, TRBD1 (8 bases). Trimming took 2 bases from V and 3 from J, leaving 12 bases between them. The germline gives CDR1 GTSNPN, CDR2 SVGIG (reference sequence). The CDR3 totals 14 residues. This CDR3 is CAWSNRGGTDTQYF. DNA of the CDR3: TGTGCCTGGAGTAACAGGGGGGGGACAGATACGCAGTATTTT.

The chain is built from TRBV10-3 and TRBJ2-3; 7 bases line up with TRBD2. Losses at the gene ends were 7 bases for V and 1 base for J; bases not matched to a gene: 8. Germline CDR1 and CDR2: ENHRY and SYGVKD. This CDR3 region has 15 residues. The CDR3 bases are TGTGCCATCACTTCCATGGGGGGGGGCACAGATACGCAGTATTTT. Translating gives CAITSMGGGTDTQYF.

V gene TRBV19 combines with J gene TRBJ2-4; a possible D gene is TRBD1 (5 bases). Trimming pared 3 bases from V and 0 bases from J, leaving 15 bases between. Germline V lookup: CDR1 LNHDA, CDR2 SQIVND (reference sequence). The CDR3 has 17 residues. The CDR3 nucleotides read TGTGCCAGTAGTATGTTTTGGGGCGCCCGAGCCAAAAACATTCAGTACTTC. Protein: CASSMFWGARAKNIQYF.

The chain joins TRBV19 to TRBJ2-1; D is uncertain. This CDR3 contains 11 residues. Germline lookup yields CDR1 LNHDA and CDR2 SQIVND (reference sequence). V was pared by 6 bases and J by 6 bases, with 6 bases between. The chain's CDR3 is CASRSGNEQFF. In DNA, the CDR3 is TGTGCCAGTAGGTCAGGCAATGAGCAGTTCTTC.

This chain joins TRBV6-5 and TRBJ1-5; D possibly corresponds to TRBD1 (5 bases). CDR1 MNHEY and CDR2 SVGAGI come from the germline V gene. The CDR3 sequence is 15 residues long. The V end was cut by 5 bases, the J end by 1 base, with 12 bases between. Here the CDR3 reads CASSPLGGSNQPQHF. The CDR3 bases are TGTGCCAGCAGTCCACTTGGGGGGAGCAATCAGCCCCAGCATTTT.

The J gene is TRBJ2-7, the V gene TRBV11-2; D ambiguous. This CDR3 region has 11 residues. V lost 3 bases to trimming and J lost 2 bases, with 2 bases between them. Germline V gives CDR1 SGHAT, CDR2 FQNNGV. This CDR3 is CASSFAYEQYF. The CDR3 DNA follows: TGTGCCAGCAGCTTCGCCTACGAGCAGTACTTC. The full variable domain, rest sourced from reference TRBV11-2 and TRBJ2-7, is EAGVAQSPRYKIIEKRQSVAFWCNPISGHATLYWYQQILGQGPKLLIQFQNNGVVDDSQLPKDRFSAERLKGVDSTLKIQPAKLEDSAVYLCASSFAYEQYFGPGTRLTVT.

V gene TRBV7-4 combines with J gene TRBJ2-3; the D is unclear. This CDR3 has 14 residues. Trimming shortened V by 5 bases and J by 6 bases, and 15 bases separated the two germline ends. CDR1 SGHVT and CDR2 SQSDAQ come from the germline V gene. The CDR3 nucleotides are TGTGCCAGCAGCCTTAGATCGAGTGCTGATACGCAGTATTTT. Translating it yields CASSLRSSADTQYF.

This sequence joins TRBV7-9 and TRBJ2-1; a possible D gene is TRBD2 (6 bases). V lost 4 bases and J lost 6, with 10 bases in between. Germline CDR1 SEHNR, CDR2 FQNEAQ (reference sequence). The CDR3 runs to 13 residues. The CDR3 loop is CASSSGTPNEQFF. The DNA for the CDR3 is TGTGCCAGCAGCTCCGGGACTCCCAATGAGCAGTTCTTC.

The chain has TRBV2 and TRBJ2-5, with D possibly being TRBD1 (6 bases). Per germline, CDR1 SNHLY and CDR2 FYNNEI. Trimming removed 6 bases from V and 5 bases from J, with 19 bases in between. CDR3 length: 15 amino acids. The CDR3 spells CASSLQGLVEETQYF. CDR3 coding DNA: TGTGCCAGCAGCCTGCAGGGGTTAGTGGAGGAGACCCAGTACTTC.

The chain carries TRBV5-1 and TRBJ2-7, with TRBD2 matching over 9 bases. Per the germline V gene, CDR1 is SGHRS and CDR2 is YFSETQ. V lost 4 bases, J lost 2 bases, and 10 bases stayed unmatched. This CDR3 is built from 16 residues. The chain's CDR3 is CASSRSSGRRPYEQYF. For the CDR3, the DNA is TGCGCCAGCAGCCGATCAAGCGGGAGGCGCCCCTACGAGCAGTACTTC. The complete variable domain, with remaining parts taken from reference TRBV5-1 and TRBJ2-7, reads KAGVTQTPRYLIKTRGQQVTLSCSPISGHRSVSWYQQTPGQGLQFLFEYFSETQRNKGNFPGRFSGRQFSNSRSEMNVSTLELGDSALYLCASSRSSGRRPYEQYFGPGTRLTVT.

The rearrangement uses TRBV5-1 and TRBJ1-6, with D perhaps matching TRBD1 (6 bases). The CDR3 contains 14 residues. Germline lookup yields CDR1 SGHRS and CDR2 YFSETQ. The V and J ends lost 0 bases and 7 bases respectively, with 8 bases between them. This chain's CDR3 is CASSLEQGNSPLHF. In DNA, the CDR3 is TGCGCCAGCAGCTTGGAACAGGGAAATTCACCCCTCCACTTT.

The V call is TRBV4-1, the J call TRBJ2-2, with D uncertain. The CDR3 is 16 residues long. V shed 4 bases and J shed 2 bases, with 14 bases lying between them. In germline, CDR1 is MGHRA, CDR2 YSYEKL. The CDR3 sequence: CASSRVSGVNTGELFF. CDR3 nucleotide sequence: TGCGCCAGCAGCCGGGTTTCAGGCGTCAACACCGGGGAGCTGTTTTTT.

The CDR3 DNA reads as TGCGCCAGCAGCCAAAGGGGGTCAAGCGTCGACGAGCAGTACTTC. The encoded protein is CASSQRGSSVDEQYF. The V and J genes are TRBV4-1 and TRBJ2-7, with D possibly TRBD1 on 6 matching bases. V shed 2 bases and J shed 5 bases, with 16 bases lying between them. The length of the CDR3 is 15 residues. Germline CDR1 MGHRA, CDR2 YSYEKL.

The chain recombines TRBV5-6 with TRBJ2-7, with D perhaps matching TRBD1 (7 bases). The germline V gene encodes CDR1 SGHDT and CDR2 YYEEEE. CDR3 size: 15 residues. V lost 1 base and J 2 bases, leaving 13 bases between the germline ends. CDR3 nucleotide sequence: TGTGCCAGCAGCTTGTCAGCAGGGGGGACCTACGAGCAGTACTTC. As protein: CASSLSAGGTYEQYF.

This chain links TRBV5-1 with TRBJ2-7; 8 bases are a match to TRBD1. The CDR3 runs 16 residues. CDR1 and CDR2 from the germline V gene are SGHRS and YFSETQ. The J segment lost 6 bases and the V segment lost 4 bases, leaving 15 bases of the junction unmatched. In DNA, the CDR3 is TGCGCCAGCAGCCCACACTTAGGGACAGGATCAAGCGAGCAGTACTTC. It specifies CASSPHLGTGSSEQYF.

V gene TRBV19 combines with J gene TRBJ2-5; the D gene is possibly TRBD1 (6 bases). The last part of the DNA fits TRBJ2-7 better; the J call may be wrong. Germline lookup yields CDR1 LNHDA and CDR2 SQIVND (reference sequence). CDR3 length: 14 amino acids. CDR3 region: CASSMGAVSYEQYF. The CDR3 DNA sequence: TGTGCCAGTAGTATGGGGGCGGTTTCCTACGAGCAGTACTTC.

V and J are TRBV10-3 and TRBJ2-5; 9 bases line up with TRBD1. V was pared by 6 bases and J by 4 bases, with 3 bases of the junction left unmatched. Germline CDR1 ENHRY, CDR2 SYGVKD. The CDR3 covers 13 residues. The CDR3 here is CAIRGQGGETQYF. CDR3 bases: TGTGCCATCAGGGGACAGGGAGGAGAGACCCAGTACTTC.

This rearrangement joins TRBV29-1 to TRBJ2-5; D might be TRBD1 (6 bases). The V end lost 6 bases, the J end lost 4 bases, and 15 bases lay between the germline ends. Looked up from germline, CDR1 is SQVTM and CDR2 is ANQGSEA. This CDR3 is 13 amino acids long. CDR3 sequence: CSVDRSGRETQYF. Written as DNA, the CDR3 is TGCAGCGTAGACAGGAGTGGAAGAGAGACCCAGTACTTC.

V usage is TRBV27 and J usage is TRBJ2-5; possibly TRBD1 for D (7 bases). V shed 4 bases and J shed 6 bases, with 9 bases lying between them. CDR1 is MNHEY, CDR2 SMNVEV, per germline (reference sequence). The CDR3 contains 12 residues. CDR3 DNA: TGTGCCAGCAGTTCAGGGGGGAAGACCCAGTACTTC. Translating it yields CASSSGGKTQYF.

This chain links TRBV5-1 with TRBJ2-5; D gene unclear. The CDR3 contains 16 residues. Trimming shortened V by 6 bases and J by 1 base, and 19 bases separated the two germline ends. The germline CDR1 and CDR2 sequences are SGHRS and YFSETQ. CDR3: CASTLRGDGVQETQYF. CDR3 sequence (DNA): TGCGCCAGCACCCTCCGAGGAGATGGAGTCCAAGAGACCCAGTACTTC.

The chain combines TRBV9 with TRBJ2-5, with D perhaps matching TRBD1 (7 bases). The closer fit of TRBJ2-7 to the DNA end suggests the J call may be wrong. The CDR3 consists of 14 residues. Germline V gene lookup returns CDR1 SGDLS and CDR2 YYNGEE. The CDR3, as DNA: TGTGCCAGCAGCCCACCGACAGGGAGGTACGAGCAGTACTTC. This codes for CASSPPTGRYEQYF.

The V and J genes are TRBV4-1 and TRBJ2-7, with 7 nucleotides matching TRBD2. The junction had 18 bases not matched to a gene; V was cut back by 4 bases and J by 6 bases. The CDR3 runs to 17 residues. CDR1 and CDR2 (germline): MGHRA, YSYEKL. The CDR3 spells CASSPGRRGGPGGEQYF. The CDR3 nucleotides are TGCGCCAGCAGCCCCGGGAGGAGGGGAGGGCCGGGGGGCGAGCAGTACTTC.

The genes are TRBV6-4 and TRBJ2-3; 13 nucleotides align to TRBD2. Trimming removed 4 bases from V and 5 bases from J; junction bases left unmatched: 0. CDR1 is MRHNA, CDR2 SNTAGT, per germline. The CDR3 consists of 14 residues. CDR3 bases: TGTGCCAGCAGTGGGACTAGCGGGAGAGATACGCAGTATTTT. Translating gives CASSGTSGRDTQYF.